One sample yielded the 12 T cell receptor beta chains listed below, sequenced in a study of blood T cell repertoires in COVID-19. Profiled with immunoSEQ multiplex PCR; TCRdb holds only in-frame clones, not every one. The data contain about 100,000 clones, 92% of them singletons. Material: peripheral blood. The receptors shown here come from a man between 65 and 85 years old with acute or convalescent COVID-19.

The chain recombines TRBV2 with TRBJ1-5; D ambiguous. Germline assignment: CDR1 SNHLY and CDR2 FYNNEI. Trimming took off 6 bases at V and 5 bases at J, with 14 bases between the two ends. The CDR3 sequence is 14 residues long. Written as DNA, the CDR3 is TGTGCCAGCAGGGCTGATTCCTCGCATCAGCCCCAGCATTTT. Amino acids: CASRADSSHQPQHF.

The chain links TRBV28 to TRBJ1-2; TRBD1 aligns across 7 bases. V lost 3 bases and J lost 7; bases outside the gene matches: 8. The CDR3 consists of 14 residues. The germline gives CDR1 MDHEN, CDR2 SYDVKM. The CDR3 DNA reads TGTGCCAGCAGTTTCTCAGGGGGATGGGCTGGCTACACCTTC. It specifies CASSFSGGWAGYTF.

The CDR3 region has the DNA TGTGCCAGCAGTTACGGGACAGGAGAAGCTTTCTTT. Its translation: CASSYGTGEAFF. The chain recombines TRBV6-6 with TRBJ1-1, with TRBD1 matching 8 bases. Germline V gene sequence: CDR1 MNHNY, CDR2 SVGAGI (reference sequence). V lost 2 bases, J lost 8 bases, and 1 base stayed unmatched. There are 12 residues in the CDR3.

The chain carries TRBV6-6 and TRBJ1-1, with 7 nucleotides matching TRBD1. The junction had 8 bases not matched to a gene; V was cut back by 7 bases and J by 3 bases. The CDR3 totals 14 residues. The germline gives CDR1 MNHNY, CDR2 SVGAGI (reference sequence). In DNA form, the CDR3 reads TGTGCCAGCACCACTAACAGGGGCCACACTGAAGCTTTCTTT. This codes for CASTTNRGHTEAFF.

The rearrangement links TRBV9 to TRBJ1-1; no reliable D call. Germline V gene lookup returns CDR1 SGDLS and CDR2 YYNGEE. The CDR3 runs to 14 residues. With 5 bases removed from V and 4 bases from J, the gap between germline ends came to 15 bases. CDR3: CASREGAYSTEAFF. CDR3 coding DNA: TGTGCCAGCAGGGAGGGAGCGTACAGCACTGAAGCTTTCTTT.

V is TRBV4-1 and J is TRBJ2-1; D ambiguous. Deletions cut 0 bases from V and 12 bases from J, with 6 bases between. The CDR3 contains 11 residues. From germline, CDR1 is MGHRA and CDR2 YSYEKL. DNA of the CDR3: TGCGCCAGCAGCCAAGATACGAGGCAGTTCTTC. Protein sequence: CASSQDTRQFF.

This clone was seen only once. V usage is TRBV19 and J usage is TRBJ1-2; TRBD1 matches at 8 bases. V shed 5 bases and J 8 bases; nucleotides not matched to a gene: 13. This CDR3 spans 15 amino acids. In germline, CDR1 is LNHDA, CDR2 SQIVND (reference sequence). This chain's CDR3 is CASSFRTGLGYGYTF. CDR3 bases: TGTGCCAGTAGTTTCAGGACAGGGCTTGGATACGGCTACACCTTC.

The chain has TRBV28 and TRBJ1-3; 8 positions match TRBD1. In germline, CDR1 is MDHEN, CDR2 SYDVKM. V lost 0 bases to trimming and J lost 3 bases; unmatched junction nucleotides: 7. There are 17 residues in the CDR3. The CDR3 sequence is CASSLWDQGADGNTIYF. The CDR3 DNA reads TGTGCCAGCAGTTTATGGGATCAGGGGGCGGATGGAAACACCATATATTTT.

The chain joins TRBV13 to TRBJ2-4; D might be TRBD1 (5 bases). The V end lost 5 bases, the J end lost 5 bases, and 13 bases lay between the germline ends. This CDR3 comprises 14 residues. In germline, CDR1 is PRHDT, CDR2 FYEKMQ (reference sequence). The CDR3 DNA reads TGTGCCAGCAGCCCAGGGTTTGCTCAAAACATTCAGTACTTC. Protein sequence: CASSPGFAQNIQYF.

This clone was seen a single time. The V and J genes are TRBV19 and TRBJ1-6; D possibly corresponds to TRBD1 (6 bases). Trimming pared 6 bases from V and 14 bases from J, leaving 23 bases between. From germline, CDR1 is LNHDA and CDR2 SQIVND (reference sequence). This CDR3 is 15 amino acids long. DNA for the CDR3: TGTGCCAGTAGAAAGCAACCGTCAGGGGAATTCACCCTCCACTTT. Translation: CASRKQPSGEFTLHF.

This clone was counted a single time. The chain is built from TRBV28 and TRBJ1-1, with 7 bases lining up with TRBD1. The CDR3 totals 11 residues. The V segment lost 10 bases and the J segment 8 bases; nucleotides outside the gene matches: 7. CDR1 MDHEN and CDR2 SYDVKM come from the germline V gene. The CDR3 DNA sequence: TGTGCCATATCAGGGGGACACGAAGCTTTCTTT. As protein: CAISGGHEAFF.

The genes are TRBV9 and TRBJ2-2; D remains ambiguous. This CDR3 region has 12 residues. CDR1 and CDR2 from the germline V gene are SGDLS and YYNGEE. The V end lost 0 bases, the J end lost 6 bases, and 3 bases lay between the germline ends. CDR3 in amino acids: CASSVASGELFF. The CDR3 region has the DNA TGTGCCAGCAGCGTAGCTTCCGGGGAGCTGTTTTTT.